The TCR beta chain described here comes from a study of cytomegalovirus exposure and HLA in healthy donors. Points on this clone: Its matching antigen is unknown.

The germline gives CDR1 SGHRS, CDR2 YFSETQ. V gave up 4 bases and J gave up 4 bases; unmatched junction bases: 6. CDR3 length: 14 residues. The protocol was immunoSEQ multiplex PCR, while the TCRdb copy is restricted to in-frame clones and leaves out a portion. Of some 140,000 clones in the sample, approximately 84% are singletons; the top ten hold roughly 27%. Study observations and caveats: There were a few CMV-associated chains whose specificity for CMV antigens was confirmed in vitro. Usually a TCR sequence was rare, but some public TCRs were found in many donors. Overall, approximately 150 TCR beta chains were annotated as cytomegalovirus-associated.

This receptor was identified in a man aged 25 to 40 in good health and CMV-seropositive. This chain links TRBV5-1 with TRBJ1-2; the match to TRBD1 covers 8 bases. The sample was PBMCs. This CDR3 is CASSPGQGGYGYTF. The CDR3 nucleotides read TGCGCCAGCAGCCCTGGACAGGGTGGCTATGGCTACACCTTC.